This entry is about one TCR beta chain. This sample was included in a study of OX40 agonist ivuxolimab in advanced cancers. Across the study: An anti-OX40 (CD134) antibody with agonistic activity, ivuxolimab, was administered to patients. Patients received intravenous ivuxolimab every 2 weeks at 0.01 to 10 mg/kg.

Profiled with immunoSEQ multiplex PCR; TCRdb holds only in-frame clones, not every one. Among about 71,000 clones listed, about 81% were seen once. The germline gives CDR1 LNHDA, CDR2 SQIVND (reference sequence). The CDR3 extends over 13 amino acids. V lost 3 bases, J lost 2 bases, and 8 bases lay in between. At cycle 4 day 1, cycle 7 day 1, and baseline, blood was sampled. This material consisted of CD4+ or CD8+ T cells sorted from blood, taken in a trial of the OX40 agonist ivuxolimab. The J gene is TRBJ2-7, the V gene TRBV19; TRBD1 is a possible D gene (5 bases). This TCR was sampled from an adult with an advanced solid tumor such as melanoma, head and neck, liver or kidney cancer. This chain's CDR3 is CASSMQGAYEQYF. For the CDR3, the DNA is TGTGCCAGTAGTATGCAGGGTGCCTACGAGCAGTACTTC.